The rows below give T cell receptor beta chains drawn from one sample of a study of blood T cell repertoires in COVID-19. Method: immunoSEQ multiplex PCR; TCRdb's copy keeps in-frame clones and lacks some. The sample records 180,000 or so clones, 83% being singletons. Input material: PBMCs or T cells enriched from blood (not recorded which). These receptors all come from a woman between 50 and 59 years old who had recovered from COVID-19. The CDR3 runs from the conserved cysteine through the conserved F or W. A D gene is named only where the DNA matches it firmly. Expanded clones are given a class, and other clones once, few, many or no size at all.

clone_size j_call d_call v_call cdr3_nt cdr3_aa
few TRBJ1-4 . TRBV28 TGTGCCAGCAGTTTCGTGGGGAGGAAACTGTTTTTT CASSFVGRKLFF
. TRBJ1-2 TRBD1 TRBV27 TGTGCCAGCAGCACAGGGGGATATGGCTACACCTTC CASSTGGYGYTF
. TRBJ1-6 . TRBV19 TGTGCCAGTAGTATAAACCGCGGTGCCTATAATTCACCCCTCCACTTT CASSINRGAYNSPLHF
once TRBJ1-3 . TRBV6-5 TGTGCCAGCAGTTACTCGACGCGGCCGGGGGGAAACACCATATATTTT CASSYSTRPGGNTIYF
. TRBJ1-2 . TRBV28 TGTGCCAGCAGGACGACATTCGGGGGCTATGGCTACACCTTC CASRTTFGGYGYTF
once TRBJ2-3 . TRBV24-1 TGTGCCACCAGCGGGGGTCATACAGATACGCAGTATTTT CATSGGHTDTQYF
. TRBJ1-6 . TRBV27 TGTGCCAGCAGTTTAGACAGGTCAGGGAGCTCCTATAATTCACCCCTCCACTTT CASSLDRSGSSYNSPLHF
. TRBJ2-2 TRBD1 TRBV6-2/TRBV6-3 TGTGCCAGCAGTCCGCCCGGGCAGGGGGCCGGGGAGCTGTTTTTT CASSPPGQGAGELFF
. TRBJ2-3 TRBD2 TRBV5-1 TGCGCCAGCAGCTTGGGACTAGCGGGCGATACGCAGTATTTT CASSLGLAGDTQYF
. TRBJ1-2 . TRBV6-7 TGTGCCAGCAGTTATAGAGCTCAGGGAAGGCCCCTATGCGGCTACACCTTC CASSYRAQGRPLCGYTF
few TRBJ2-4 . TRBV27 TGTGCCAGCAGTTTAGAGGGCCCCCCTACGGTAGCCAAAAACATTCAGTACTTC CASSLEGPPTVAKNIQYF
. TRBJ1-3 . TRBV10-1 TGCGCCAGCACCCCTACAGCCGGCTCTGGAAACACCATATATTTT CASTPTAGSGNTIYF
once TRBJ1-5 . TRBV4-1 TGCGCCAGCAGCCAAGGTCTGTTCTGGCAGGGTGCAACGGGGGTTAATCAGCCCCAGCATTTT CASSQGLFWQGATGVNQPQHF
. TRBJ2-2 TRBD2 TRBV5-4 TGTGCCAGCAGCCCCTCCGGGGGGGACACCGGGGAGCTGTTTTTT CASSPSGGDTGELFF
. TRBJ1-3 . TRBV13 TGTGCAGGGGGCTCTGGAAACACCATATATTTT CAGGSGNTIYF
. TRBJ1-1 TRBD1 TRBV27 TGTGCCAGCAGTTCCGGACAGGGGAGTGTGGACACTGAAGCTTTCTTT CASSSGQGSVDTEAFF
once TRBJ2-2 . TRBV7-2 TGTGCCAGCAGCTTAAAGGGGACCGGGGAGCTGTTTTTT CASSLKGTGELFF
. TRBJ1-3 . TRBV28 TGTGCCAGCAACCCACAGGGTGGAGGAAACACCATATATTTT CASNPQGGGNTIYF
. TRBJ2-3 . TRBV25-1 TGTGCCAGCAGCCCCGTAGGTCAGGGGATGACAGATACGCAGTATTTT CASSPVGQGMTDTQYF
. TRBJ1-1 TRBD1 TRBV28 TGTGCCAGCAGTCCCACGACAGGGTTGCGCACTGAAGCTTTCTTT CASSPTTGLRTEAFF
. TRBJ2-5 TRBD2 TRBV7-6 TGTGCCAGCAGCCTTCTAGCGGGGGGCCCTCGGGAGACCCAGTACTTC CASSLLAGGPRETQYF
. TRBJ2-3 . TRBV5-1 TGCGCCAGCAGCTTTAGTTCTAGCACAGATACGCAGTATTTT CASSFSSSTDTQYF
. TRBJ2-1 . TRBV7-2 TGTGCCAGCAGCCCTAGGACTATAGCTGCCGATGAGCAGTTCTTC CASSPRTIAADEQFF
. TRBJ1-2 . TRBV7-9 TGTGCCAGCAGCCCAGACAGGAGCTATGGCTACACCTTC CASSPDRSYGYTF
. TRBJ1-5 . TRBV6-5 TGTGCCAGCAGTTACTCGAGGAGGGAGGATCAGCCCCAGCATTTT CASSYSRREDQPQHF
. TRBJ2-1 TRBD2 TRBV28 TGTGCCAGCAGTGCGCCGGGACTAGCGGGGGTGGGGGAGCAGTTCTTC CASSAPGLAGVGEQFF
. TRBJ1-2 TRBD1 TRBV5-6 TGTGCCAGCAGTCTGACAGGGGGCAGGAGTGGCTACACCTTC CASSLTGGRSGYTF
once TRBJ2-2 TRBD1 TRBV5-1 TGCGCCAGCAGCTTGTTACAGGGGGCCTTTCAAGTGACCGGGGAGCTGTTTTTT CASSLLQGAFQVTGELFF
. TRBJ2-2 . TRBV29-1 TGCAGCGTTTTCGAGGACACCGGGGAGCTGTTTTTT CSVFEDTGELFF
. TRBJ1-5 TRBD1 TRBV30 TGTGCCTGGAGTGTACGGGACAGGGAAGGCCAGCCCCAGCATTTT CAWSVRDREGQPQHF
. TRBJ1-3 . TRBV4-3 TGCGCCAGCAGCCAAGTTCTCGATCCGAGCTCTGGAAACACCATATATTTT CASSQVLDPSSGNTIYF
few TRBJ1-5 . TRBV21-1 TGTGCCAGCAGCAAAGCGGACAGGGGGCGACTGGATCAGCCCCAGCATTTT CASSKADRGRLDQPQHF
. TRBJ1-6 TRBD1 TRBV6-5 TGTGCCAGCAGGCCTGACAGGGGAGGCAATTCACCCCTCCACTTT CASRPDRGGNSPLHF
once TRBJ2-3 TRBD2 TRBV5-1 TGCGCCAGCAGCTTGGAGGGCGGGGGTGCAGATACGCAGTATTTT CASSLEGGGADTQYF
. TRBJ1-3 . TRBV5-4 TGTGCCAGCAGCTCCGCCTCGACAGGCTTTTCTGGAAACACCATATATTTT CASSSASTGFSGNTIYF
once TRBJ1-1 . TRBV30 TGTGCCTGGAGTGTCCCTCGACCCTCGAGGCCAGAAGCTTTCTTT CAWSVPRPSRPEAFF
. TRBJ1-2 . TRBV21-1 TGTGCCAGCAGCAAAAACACAGAAACAGGCTACACCTTC CASSKNTETGYTF
. TRBJ1-2 . TRBV18 TGTGCCAGCTCACCACCGACATCCCCCCGGTCCGGCTACACCTTC CASSPPTSPRSGYTF
. TRBJ1-3 TRBD1 TRBV28 TGTGCCAGCAGTCCCTTACGCCCGGGACAGGGGGCTGGAAACACCATATATTTT CASSPLRPGQGAGNTIYF
. TRBJ1-4 . TRBV24-1 TGTGCCACCAGTGATATGCCTAAACGGGGTGAAAAACTGTTTTTT CATSDMPKRGEKLFF
. TRBJ1-2 . TRBV6-5 TGTGCCAGCAGTTACTTGGACGGACAGACCCAAGGTGGCTACACCTTC CASSYLDGQTQGGYTF
. TRBJ2-3 . TRBV7-8 TGTGCCAGCAGCATTAGAGGGAACACAGATACGCAGTATTTT CASSIRGNTDTQYF
. TRBJ2-3 TRBD2 TRBV3-1/TRBV3-2 TGTGCCAGCAGCCCAACCCGGGGACTAGCGGGGGCCCTCCGCACAGATACGCAGTATTTT CASSPTRGLAGALRTDTQYF
. TRBJ1-3 . TRBV29-1 TGCAGCGTTCTCGACAGGCCGTACTCTGGAAACACCATATATTTT CSVLDRPYSGNTIYF
. TRBJ1-2 . TRBV10-3 TGTGCCATCAGTACTGCGGAGGGTCATGGCTACACCTTC CAISTAEGHGYTF
few TRBJ1-4 TRBD1 TRBV3-1/TRBV3-2 TGTGCCAGCAGCCAAGCAAAACAGGGGCCAACTAATGAAAAACTGTTTTTT CASSQAKQGPTNEKLFF
. TRBJ2-6 TRBD1 TRBV7-3 TGTGCCAGCAGCTTAAAGGGACAGGCGGGCTCTGGGGCCAACGTCCTGACTTTC CASSLKGQAGSGANVLTF
. TRBJ2-2 TRBD2 TRBV7-2 TGTGCCAGCAGTGGAAGGAGCGGGGTCACCGGGGAGCTGTTTTTT CASSGRSGVTGELFF
. TRBJ2-1 TRBD2 TRBV5-1 TGCGCCAGCAGCCCTACGGCGGGGGGCCAAAGGGGGGGATCCTACAATGAGCAGTTCTTC CASSPTAGGQRGGSYNEQFF
. TRBJ1-4 . TRBV4-1 TGCGCCAGCAGCCAATCCTATCCGGGGGCAACTAATGAAAAACTGTTTTTT CASSQSYPGATNEKLFF
. TRBJ1-5 . TRBV15 TGTGCCACCAGCAGAGCTCGTCAGCCCCAGCATTTT CATSRARQPQHF
. TRBJ2-5 TRBD2 TRBV30 TGTGCCTGGAGTGCGAAACTAGCGGGAATGGAGACCCAGTACTTC CAWSAKLAGMETQYF
. TRBJ1-1 TRBD1 TRBV19 TGTGCCAGTAGTACAAACCGGGACAGGGGGCTTGCGGAAGCTTTCTTT CASSTNRDRGLAEAFF
. TRBJ1-1 . TRBV29-1 TGCAGCGTGGGGCACACTGAAGCTTTCTTT CSVGHTEAFF
. TRBJ1-2 . TRBV9 TGTGCCAGCAGCCCCCAGGGCAATAACTATGGCTACACCTTC CASSPQGNNYGYTF